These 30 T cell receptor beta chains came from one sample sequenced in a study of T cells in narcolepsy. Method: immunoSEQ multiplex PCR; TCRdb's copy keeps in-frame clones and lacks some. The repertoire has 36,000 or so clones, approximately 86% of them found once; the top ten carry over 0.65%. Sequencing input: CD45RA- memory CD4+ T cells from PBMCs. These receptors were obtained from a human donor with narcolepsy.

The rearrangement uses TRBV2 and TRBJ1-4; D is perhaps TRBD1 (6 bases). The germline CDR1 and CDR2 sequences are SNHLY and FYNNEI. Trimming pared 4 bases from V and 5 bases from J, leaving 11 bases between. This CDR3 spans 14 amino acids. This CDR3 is CASSVNRVNEKLFF. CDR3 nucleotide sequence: TGTGCCAGCAGTGTAAACAGGGTAAATGAAAAACTGTTTTTT.

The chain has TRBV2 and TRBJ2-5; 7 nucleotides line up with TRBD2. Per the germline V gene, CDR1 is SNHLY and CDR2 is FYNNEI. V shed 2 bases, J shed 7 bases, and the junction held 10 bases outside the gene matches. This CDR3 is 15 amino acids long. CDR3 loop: CASSETGGGKGTQYF. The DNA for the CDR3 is TGTGCCAGCAGTGAAACGGGCGGGGGAAAAGGGACCCAGTACTTC. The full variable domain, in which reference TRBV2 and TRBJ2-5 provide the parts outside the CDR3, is EPEVTQTPSHQVTQMGQEVILRCVPISNHLYFYWYRQILGQKVEFLVSFYNNEISEKSEIFDDQFSVERPDGSNFTLKIRSTKLEDSAMYFCASSETGGGKGTQYFGPGTRLLVL.

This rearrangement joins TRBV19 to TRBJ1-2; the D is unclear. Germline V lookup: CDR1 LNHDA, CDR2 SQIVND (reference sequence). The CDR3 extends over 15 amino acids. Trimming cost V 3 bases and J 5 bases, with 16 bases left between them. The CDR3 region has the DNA TGTGCCAGTAGTATGCTGGCACCCCGGGTGTATGGCTACACCTTC. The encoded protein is CASSMLAPRVYGYTF.

As DNA, the CDR3 is TGTGCCAGCAGCCAGGAACAGGGGGGTTCTAGAGGAAACACCATATATTTT. It specifies CASSQEQGGSRGNTIYF. This chain joins TRBV4-2 and TRBJ1-3; 8 nucleotides line up with TRBD1. The CDR3 length is 17 residues. V lost 3 bases to trimming and J lost 4 bases; unmatched junction nucleotides: 11. Germline CDR1 and CDR2: LGHNA and YNFKEQ.

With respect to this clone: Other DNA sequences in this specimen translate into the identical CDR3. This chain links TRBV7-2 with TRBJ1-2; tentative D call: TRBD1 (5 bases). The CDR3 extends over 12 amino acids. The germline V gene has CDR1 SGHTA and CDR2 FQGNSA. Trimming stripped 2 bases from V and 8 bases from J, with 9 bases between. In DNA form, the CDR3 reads TGTGCCAGCAGCTTAAGACAGAGAGGCTACACCTTC. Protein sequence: CASSLRQRGYTF.

The CDR3: CASSLDSNTEAFF. The DNA of the CDR3 is TGTGCCAGCAGCTTAGACAGTAACACTGAAGCTTTCTTT. This sequence joins TRBV7-6 and TRBJ1-1; D gene ambiguous. CDR3 length equals 13 residues. Trimming cost V 1 base and J 2 bases, with 5 bases left between them. Germline V gene lookup returns CDR1 SGHVS and CDR2 FNYEAQ.

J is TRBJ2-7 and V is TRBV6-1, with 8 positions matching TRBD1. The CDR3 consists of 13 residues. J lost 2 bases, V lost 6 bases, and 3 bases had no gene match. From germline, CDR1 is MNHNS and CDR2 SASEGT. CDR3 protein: CASSRDRPYEQYF. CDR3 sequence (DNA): TGTGCCAGCAGCCGGGACAGGCCCTACGAGCAGTACTTC.

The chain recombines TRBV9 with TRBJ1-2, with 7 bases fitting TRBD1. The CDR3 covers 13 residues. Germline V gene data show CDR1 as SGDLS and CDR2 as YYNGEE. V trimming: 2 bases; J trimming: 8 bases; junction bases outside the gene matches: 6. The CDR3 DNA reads TGTGCCAGCAGCGTTATTCAGGGGGAAGGCTACACCTTC. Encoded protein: CASSVIQGEGYTF.

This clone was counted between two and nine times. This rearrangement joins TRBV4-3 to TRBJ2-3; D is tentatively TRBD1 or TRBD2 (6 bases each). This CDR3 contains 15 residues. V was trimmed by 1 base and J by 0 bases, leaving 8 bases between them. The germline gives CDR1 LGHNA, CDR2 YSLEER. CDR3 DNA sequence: TGCGCCAGCAGCCAAGCGGGGGCTAGCACAGATACGCAGTATTTT. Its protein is CASSQAGASTDTQYF.

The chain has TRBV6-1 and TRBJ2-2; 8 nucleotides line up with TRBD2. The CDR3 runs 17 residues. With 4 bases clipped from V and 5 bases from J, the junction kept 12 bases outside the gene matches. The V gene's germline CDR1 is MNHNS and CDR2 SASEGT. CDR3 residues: CASSVRTGGGRTGELFF. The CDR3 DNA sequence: TGTGCCAGCAGTGTCCGCACGGGCGGGGGGCGGACCGGGGAGCTGTTTTTT.

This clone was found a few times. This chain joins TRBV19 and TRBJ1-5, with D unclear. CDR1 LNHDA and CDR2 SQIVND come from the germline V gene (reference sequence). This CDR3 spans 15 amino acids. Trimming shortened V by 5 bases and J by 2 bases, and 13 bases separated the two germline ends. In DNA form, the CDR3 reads TGTGCCAGTAGTCTGGGGAGGTCGCGCAATCAGCCCCAGCATTTT. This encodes CASSLGRSRNQPQHF. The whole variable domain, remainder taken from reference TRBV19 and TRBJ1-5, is DGGITQSPKYLFRKEGQNVTLSCEQNLNHDAMYWYRQDPGQGLRLIYYSQIVNDFQKGDIAEGYSVSREKKESFPLTVTSAQKNPTAFYLCASSLGRSRNQPQHFGDGTRLSIL.

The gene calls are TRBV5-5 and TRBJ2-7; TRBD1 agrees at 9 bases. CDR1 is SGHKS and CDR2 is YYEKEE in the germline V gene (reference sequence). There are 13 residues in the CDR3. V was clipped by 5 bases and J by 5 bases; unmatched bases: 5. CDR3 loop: CASSPGTGNEQYF. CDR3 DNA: TGTGCCAGCAGTCCCGGGACAGGGAACGAGCAGTACTTC.

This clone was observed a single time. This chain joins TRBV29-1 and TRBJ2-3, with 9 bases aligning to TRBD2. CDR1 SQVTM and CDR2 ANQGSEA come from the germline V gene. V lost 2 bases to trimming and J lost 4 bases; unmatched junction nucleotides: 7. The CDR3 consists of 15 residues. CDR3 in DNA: TGCAGCGTTGAAATACCGCGGGGGGGCTCAGATACGCAGTATTTT. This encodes CSVEIPRGGSDTQYF.

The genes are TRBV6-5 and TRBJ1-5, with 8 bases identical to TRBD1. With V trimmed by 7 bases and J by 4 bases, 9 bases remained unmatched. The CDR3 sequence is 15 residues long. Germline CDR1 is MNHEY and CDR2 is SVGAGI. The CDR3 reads CASTKQGGGNQPQHF. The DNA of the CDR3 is TGTGCCAGCACCAAACAGGGGGGTGGAAATCAGCCCCAGCATTTT.

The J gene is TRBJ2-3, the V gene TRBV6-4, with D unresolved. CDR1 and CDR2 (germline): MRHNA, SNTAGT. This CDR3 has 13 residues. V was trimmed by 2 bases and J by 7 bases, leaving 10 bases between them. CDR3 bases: TGTGCCAGCAGTGACGGCAGGTCTAATACGCAGTATTTT. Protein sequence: CASSDGRSNTQYF.

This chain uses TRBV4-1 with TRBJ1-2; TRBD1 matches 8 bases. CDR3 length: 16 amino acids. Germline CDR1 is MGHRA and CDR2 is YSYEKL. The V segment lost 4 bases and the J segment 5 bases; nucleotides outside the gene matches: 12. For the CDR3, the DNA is TGCGCCAGCAGCCTCACCCCGGGACAGGAGATGTATGGCTACACCTTC. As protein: CASSLTPGQEMYGYTF.

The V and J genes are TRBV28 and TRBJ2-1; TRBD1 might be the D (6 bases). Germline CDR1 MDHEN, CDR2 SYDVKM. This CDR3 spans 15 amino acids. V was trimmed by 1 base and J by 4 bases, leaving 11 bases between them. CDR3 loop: CASSLSRGRYNEQFF. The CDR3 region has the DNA TGTGCCAGCAGTTTATCCAGGGGCCGTTACAATGAGCAGTTCTTC.

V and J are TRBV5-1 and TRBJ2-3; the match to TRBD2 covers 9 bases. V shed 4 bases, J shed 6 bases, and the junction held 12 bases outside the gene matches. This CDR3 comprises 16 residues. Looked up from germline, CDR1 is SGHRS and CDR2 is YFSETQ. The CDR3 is CASSPRGSGRSDTQYF. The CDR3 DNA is TGCGCCAGCAGCCCGCGTGGTAGCGGGAGATCGGATACGCAGTATTTT.

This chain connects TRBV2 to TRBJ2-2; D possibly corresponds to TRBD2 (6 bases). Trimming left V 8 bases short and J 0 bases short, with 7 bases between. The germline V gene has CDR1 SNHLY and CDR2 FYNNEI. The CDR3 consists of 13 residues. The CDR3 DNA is TGTGCCAGCGCGGGATCGAACACCGGGGAGCTGTTTTTT. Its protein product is CASAGSNTGELFF.

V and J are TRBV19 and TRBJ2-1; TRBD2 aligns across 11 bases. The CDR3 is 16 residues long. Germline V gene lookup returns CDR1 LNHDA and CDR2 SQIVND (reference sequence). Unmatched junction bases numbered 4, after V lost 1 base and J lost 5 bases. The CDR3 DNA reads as TGTGCCAGTAGTATAGTAGCGGGAGGGGGGAACAATGAGCAGTTCTTC. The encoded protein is CASSIVAGGGNNEQFF.

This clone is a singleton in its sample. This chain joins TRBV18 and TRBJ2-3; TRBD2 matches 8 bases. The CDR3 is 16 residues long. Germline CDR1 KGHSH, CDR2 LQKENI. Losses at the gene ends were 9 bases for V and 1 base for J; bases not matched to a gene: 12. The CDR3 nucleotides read TGTGCCAGTAGCCCTCTACCAGCGGGGGGCACAGATACGCAGTATTTT. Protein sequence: CASSPLPAGGTDTQYF.

The CDR3 nucleotides are TGTGCCAGCAGCTTAGGGGTTGGCTACGAGCAGTACTTC. Protein product: CASSLGVGYEQYF. This chain links TRBV11-2 with TRBJ2-7; D not resolved. The CDR3 contains 13 residues. The germline gives CDR1 SGHAT, CDR2 FQNNGV. V was clipped by 1 base and J by 3 bases, with 7 bases between them.

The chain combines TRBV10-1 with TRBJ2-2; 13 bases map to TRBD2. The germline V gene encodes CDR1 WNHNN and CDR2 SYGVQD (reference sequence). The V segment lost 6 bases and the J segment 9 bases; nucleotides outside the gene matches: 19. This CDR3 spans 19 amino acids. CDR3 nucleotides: TGCGCCAGCAGCGAACGGACTAGCGGGAGACACTATCAGCTCCGGGAGCTGTTTTTT. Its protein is CASSERTSGRHYQLRELFF.

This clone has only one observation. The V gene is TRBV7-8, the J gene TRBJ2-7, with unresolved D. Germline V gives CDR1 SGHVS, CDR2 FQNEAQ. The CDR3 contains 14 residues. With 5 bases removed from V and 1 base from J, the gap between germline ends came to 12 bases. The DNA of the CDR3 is TGTGCCAGCAGCCTCCTGGTTCGTTCCTACGAGCAGTACTTC. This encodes CASSLLVRSYEQYF.

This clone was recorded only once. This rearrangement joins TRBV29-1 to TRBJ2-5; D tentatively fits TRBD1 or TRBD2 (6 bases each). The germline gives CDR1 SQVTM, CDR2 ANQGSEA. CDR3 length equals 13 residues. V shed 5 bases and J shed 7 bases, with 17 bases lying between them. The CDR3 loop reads CSVPTGAEGTQYF. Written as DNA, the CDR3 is TGCAGCGTTCCAACGGGGGCGGAGGGGACCCAGTACTTC.

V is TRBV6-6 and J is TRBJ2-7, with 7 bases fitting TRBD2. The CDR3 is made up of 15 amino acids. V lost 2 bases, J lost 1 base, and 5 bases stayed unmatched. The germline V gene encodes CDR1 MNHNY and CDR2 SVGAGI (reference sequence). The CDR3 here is CASSYSGAGSYEQYF. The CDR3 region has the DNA TGTGCCAGCAGTTACAGCGGGGCAGGGTCCTACGAGCAGTACTTC.

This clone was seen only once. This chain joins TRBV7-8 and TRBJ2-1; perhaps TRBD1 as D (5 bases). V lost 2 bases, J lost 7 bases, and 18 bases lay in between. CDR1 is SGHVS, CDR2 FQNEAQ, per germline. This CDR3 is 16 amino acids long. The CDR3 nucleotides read TGTGCCAGCAGCTTACACCGGCGTGCAGGGATGAATGAGCAGTTCTTC. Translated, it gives CASSLHRRAGMNEQFF.

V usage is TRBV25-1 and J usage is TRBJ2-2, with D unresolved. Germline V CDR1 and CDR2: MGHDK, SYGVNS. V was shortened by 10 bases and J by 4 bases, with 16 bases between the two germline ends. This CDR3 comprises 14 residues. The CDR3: CATYNDRSTGELFF. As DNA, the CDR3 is TGTGCCACCTACAACGACCGTAGCACCGGGGAGCTGTTTTTT. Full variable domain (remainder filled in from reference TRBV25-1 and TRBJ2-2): EADIYQTPRYLVIGTGKKITLECSQTMGHDKMYWYQQDPGMELHLIHYSYGVNSTEKGDLSSESTVSRIRTEHFPLTLESARPSHTSQYLCATYNDRSTGELFFGEGSRLTVL.

CDR3 loop: CASSFGRDGADTQYF. CDR3 bases: TGTGCCAGCAGCTTCGGTAGGGACGGGGCAGATACGCAGTATTTT. V usage is TRBV5-4 and J usage is TRBJ2-3, with D perhaps assigned TRBD1 or TRBD2 (5 bases each). The V end lost 2 bases, the J end lost 4 bases, and 14 bases lay between the germline ends. The germline gives CDR1 SGHNT, CDR2 YYREEE (reference sequence). CDR3 size: 15 residues.

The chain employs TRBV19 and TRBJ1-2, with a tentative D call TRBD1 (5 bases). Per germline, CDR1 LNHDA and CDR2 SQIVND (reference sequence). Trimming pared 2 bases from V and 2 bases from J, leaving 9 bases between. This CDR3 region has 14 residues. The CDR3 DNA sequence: TGTGCCAGTAGTATAAATCCAGGGAACTATGGCTACACCTTC. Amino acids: CASSINPGNYGYTF. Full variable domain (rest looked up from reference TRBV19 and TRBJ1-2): DGGITQSPKYLFRKEGQNVTLSCEQNLNHDAMYWYRQDPGQGLRLIYYSQIVNDFQKGDIAEGYSVSREKKESFPLTVTSAQKNPTAFYLCASSINPGNYGYTFGSGTRLTVV.